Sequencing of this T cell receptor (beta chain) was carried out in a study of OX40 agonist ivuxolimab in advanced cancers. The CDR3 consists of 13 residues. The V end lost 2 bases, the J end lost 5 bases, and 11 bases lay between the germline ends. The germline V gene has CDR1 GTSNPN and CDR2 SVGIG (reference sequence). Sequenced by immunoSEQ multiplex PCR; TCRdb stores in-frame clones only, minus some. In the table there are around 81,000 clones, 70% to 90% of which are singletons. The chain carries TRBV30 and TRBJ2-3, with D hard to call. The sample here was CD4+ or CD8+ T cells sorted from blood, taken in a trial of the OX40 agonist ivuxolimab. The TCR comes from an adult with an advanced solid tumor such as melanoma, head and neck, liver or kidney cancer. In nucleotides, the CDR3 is TGTGCCTGGAGTTCCTACCCGCTAGATACGCAGTATTTT. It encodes CAWSSYPLDTQYF. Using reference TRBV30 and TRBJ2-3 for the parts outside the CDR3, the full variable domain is SQTIHQWPATLVQPVGSPLSLECTVEGTSNPNLYWYRQAAGRGLQLLFYSVGIGQISSEVPQNLSASRPQDRQFILSSKKLLLSDSGFYLCAWSSYPLDTQYFGPGTRLTVL.